The source of this T cell receptor (beta chain) is a study of shared clonotypes between healthy human individuals. Germline trimming cut 2 bases from V and 4 bases from J; bases unmatched to any gene: 9. There are 16 residues in the CDR3. Per the germline V gene, CDR1 is MNHNS and CDR2 is SASEGT. Repertoires were generated with immunoSEQ multiplex PCR, while TCRdb's copy carries only in-frame clones and drops some. Found here are over a million clones, approximately 78% of them singletons; the top ten hold under 0.8%. This clone was recorded only once. The chain has TRBV6-1 and TRBJ2-3, with TRBD2 matching 7 bases. The sample comprised memory CD4+ T cells from PBMCs. As for subset: CD45RA-negative fraction. This receptor was obtained from a man between 18 and 35 years old in good health. Some clones in this sample may be carry-over from other donors' samples. CDR3 loop: CASSEWAGEGPDTQYF. The DNA of the CDR3 is TGTGCCAGCAGTGAATGGGCGGGAGAGGGTCCAGATACGCAGTATTTT.